This is a list of T cell receptor beta chains from one sample in a study of spatial heterogeneity in lung cancer. TCRdb itself ran the 5' RACE reads through MiXCR, one entry per CDR3 protein. The table shows 55,000 to 75,000 distinct CDR3 sequences, with 8% to 9% occurring only once. Sequenced material: PBMCs, taken at follow-up. These receptors were collected from a female donor with early-stage non-small cell lung cancer. CDR3s include the opening cysteine and the closing phenylalanine or tryptophan. Fields, in order: clone size, J gene, D gene, V gene, CDR3 DNA, CDR3 protein. D genes are given only for firm matches. Not all rows give a size; the values are once, few, many and, for expanded clones, a class.

>many|TRBJ1-2|TRBD1|TRBV10-3
TGTGCCATCAGTGATGCAGGGGGAATCGCTGGCTACACCTTC
CAISDAGGIAGYTF
>many|TRBJ2-6|TRBD1|TRBV11-2
TGTGCCAGCAGTAGTTTTCGGACAGGAGCTTCCTCTGGGGCCAACGTCCTGACTTTC
CASSSFRTGASSGANVLTF
>many|TRBJ2-3|TRBD2|TRBV15
TGTGCCACCAGCAGAGGGGGTCTAGCGGGAGTAGATACGCAGTATTTT
CATSRGGLAGVDTQYF
>many|TRBJ1-6|NA|TRBV12-3/TRBV12-4
TGTGCCAGCATCGGACTCGGCTCCTATAATTCACCCCTCCACTTT
CASIGLGSYNSPLHF
>many|TRBJ1-1|NA|TRBV10-3
TGTGCCATCAGTGTTCATCAGTTGAACACTGAAGCTTTCTTT
CAISVHQLNTEAFF
>NA|TRBJ2-1|TRBD2|TRBV20-1
TGCAGTGCTACAACCGGGACTAGCGGAGACAATGAGCAGTTCTTC
CSATTGTSGDNEQFF
>many|TRBJ2-7|TRBD2|TRBV28
TGTGCCAGCAGTTCACCTGTGGGCGGGAGTTTTTACGAGCAGTACTTC
CASSSPVGGSFYEQYF
>many|TRBJ2-7|NA|TRBV7-6
TGTGCCAGCAGCACCGGGATCCAGGGGTACGAGCAGTACTTC
CASSTGIQGYEQYF
>once|TRBJ2-3|NA|TRBV27
TGTGCCACCACCGCCAACACAGATACGCAGTATTTT
CATTANTDTQYF
>few|TRBJ2-4|TRBD1|TRBV28
TGTGCCAGCAGTTTGGGGTTCGGGACAGGGGTGAGAAACATTCAGTACTTC
CASSLGFGTGVRNIQYF
>NA|TRBJ2-7|TRBD2|TRBV20-1
TGCAGTGCTAGGACTAGCGGACACTACGAGCAGTACTTC
CSARTSGHYEQYF
>many|TRBJ1-2|TRBD1|TRBV29-1
TGCAGCGTTAGCAGGGGGCTCTATGGCTACACCTTC
CSVSRGLYGYTF
>many|TRBJ1-5|NA|TRBV5-1
TGCGCCAGCAGCTTGGAAGGGATCGGTCAGCCCCAGCATTTT
CASSLEGIGQPQHF
>NA|TRBJ2-7|NA|TRBV12-3/TRBV12-4
TGTGCCAGCAGTCGACGGGTGGCAGGGCGGGAGCAGTACTTC
CASSRRVAGREQYF
>few|TRBJ1-5|TRBD1|TRBV6-5
TGTGCCAGCAGCCTGGGACAGGGGTCGCAGCCCCAGCATTTT
CASSLGQGSQPQHF
>many|TRBJ2-7|TRBD2|TRBV6-5
TGTGCCAGCAGTTACGGGCCGGGACTAGGGTACGAGCAGTACTTC
CASSYGPGLGYEQYF
>NA|TRBJ2-1|TRBD2|TRBV9
TGTGCCAGCAGCGCCCTGGGTACTAGCGTCGAGCAGTTCTTC
CASSALGTSVEQFF
>many|TRBJ1-1|NA|TRBV7-9
TGTGCCAGCAGCTTCGGTAGTGAAGCTTTCTTT
CASSFGSEAFF
>many|TRBJ2-7|NA|TRBV27
TGTGCCAGCAGGTGGAGGGGCACCTACGAGCAGTACTTC
CASRWRGTYEQYF
>many|TRBJ2-2|TRBD1|TRBV5-4
TGTGCCAGCAGCTTGGAAGGGGGCGCCCGGGAGCTGTTTTTT
CASSLEGGARELFF
>many|TRBJ1-6|NA|TRBV30
TGTGCCTGGACGGCAGGGCGTAATTCACCCCTCCACTTT
CAWTAGRNSPLHF
>NA|TRBJ2-3|NA|TRBV20-1
TGCAGTGCCAAAACAGACGGAGGGGAGGATACGCAGTATTTT
CSAKTDGGEDTQYF
>NA|TRBJ1-5|NA|TRBV6-1
TGTGCCAGCAGTGAAGCACCGACCGAACTTGGGACCGTGTATAGCAATCAGCCCCAGCATTTT
CASSEAPTELGTVYSNQPQHF
>many|TRBJ1-1|NA|TRBV18
TGTGCCAGCTCACCACCTCTCTCCGGGGGGGAGTACACTGAAGCTTTCTTT
CASSPPLSGGEYTEAFF
>NA|TRBJ1-3|TRBD1|TRBV6-5
TGTGCCAGCAGCATTTCGGCAGGGGGCTTCTCTGGAAACACCATATATTTT
CASSISAGGFSGNTIYF
>NA|TRBJ1-2|NA|TRBV18
TGTGCCAGCTCACTGTTCGGGGGAGCTAACTATGGCTACACCTTC
CASSLFGGANYGYTF
>few|TRBJ1-2|TRBD1|TRBV3-1
TGTGCCAGCAGCCAAGGGGGGACAGGGAAAGGTGGCTACACCTTC
CASSQGGTGKGGYTF
>many|TRBJ2-1|TRBD1|TRBV4-2
TGTGCCAGCAGCCAACCCCAGGGGGACAATGAGCAGTTCTTC
CASSQPQGDNEQFF
>many|TRBJ2-6|NA|TRBV4-1
TGCGCCAGCAGCAAACAGGGAATCTCTGGGGCCAACGTCCTGACTTTC
CASSKQGISGANVLTF
>many|TRBJ1-1|NA|TRBV11-2
TGTGCCAGCAGCTCCCCCCAACAGACTGAAGCTTTCTTT
CASSSPQQTEAFF
>NA|TRBJ2-2|NA|TRBV12-3/TRBV12-4
TGTGCCAGCAGTTTACAGTTAGGCACCGGGGAGCTGTTTTTT
CASSLQLGTGELFF
>many|TRBJ2-3|NA|TRBV3-1
TGTGCCAGCAGCCTCCGGGGAACAGCAAGCACAGATACGCAGTATTTT
CASSLRGTASTDTQYF
>NA|TRBJ2-3|NA|TRBV6-1
TGTGCCAGCAGTGAAGCGCGGAACTCCGTGACAGATACGCAGTATTTT
CASSEARNSVTDTQYF
>NA|TRBJ2-1|NA|TRBV3-1
TGTGCCAGCAGCCAAGCCGAGACATTCCCCTACAATGAGCAGTTCTTC
CASSQAETFPYNEQFF
>many|TRBJ2-7|NA|TRBV18
TGTGCCAGCTCACCAGATCAGACGCTCTACGAGCAGTACTTC
CASSPDQTLYEQYF
>many|TRBJ2-1|TRBD2|TRBV7-2
TGTGCCAGCAGCGCGAGACTAGCGGGCTACAATGAGCAGTTCTTC
CASSARLAGYNEQFF
>few|TRBJ2-3|NA|TRBV12-5
TGTGCTAGTACACGGGACAGCACAGATACGCAGTATTTT
CASTRDSTDTQYF